The 2 T cell receptor beta chains below were found in one sample sequenced in a study of identical twins. TCRdb redid the calling of the 5' RACE reads with MiXCR, one entry per CDR3 protein. The data show 300,000 to 400,000 distinct CDR3 sequences, about 12% seen once. A further study also used this sample, focusing on yellow fever vaccine responses in identical twins.

The sequencing input was CD8+ T cells sorted from blood. These TCRs come from a woman under 30 in good health.

This clonotype showed up many times. V gene TRBV7-9 combines with J gene TRBJ2-2, with 10 positions matching TRBD2. The ends lost 5 bases at V and 7 bases at J; junction bases unmatched: 7. In germline, CDR1 is SEHNR, CDR2 FQNEAQ (reference sequence). This CDR3 has 15 residues. CDR3 coding DNA: TGTGCCAGCAGCCGCGGACTAGCGGCAATCGGGGAGCTGTTTTTT. Its translation: CASSRGLAAIGELFF.

This clonotype was observed a few times. The chain is built from TRBV20-1 and TRBJ2-1; D is perhaps TRBD1 (6 bases). The CDR3 totals 14 residues. The V end lost 0 bases, the J end lost 6 bases, and 12 bases lay between the germline ends. CDR1 is DFQATT and CDR2 is SNEGSKA in the germline V gene (reference sequence). The CDR3 region is CSARDPTGSNEQFF. The CDR3 nucleotides read TGCAGTGCTAGAGACCCAACAGGGTCCAATGAGCAGTTCTTC.